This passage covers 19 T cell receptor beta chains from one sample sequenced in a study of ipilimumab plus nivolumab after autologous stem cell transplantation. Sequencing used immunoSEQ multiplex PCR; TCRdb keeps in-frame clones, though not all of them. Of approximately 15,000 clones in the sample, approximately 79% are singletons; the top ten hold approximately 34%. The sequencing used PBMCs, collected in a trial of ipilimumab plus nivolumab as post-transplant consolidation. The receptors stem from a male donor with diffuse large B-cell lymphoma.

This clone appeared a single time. The CDR3 nucleotides read TGTGCCAGCTTAGCGGGGGGGCCGGTAGAGCAGTACTTC. Its translation: CASLAGGPVEQYF. This chain connects TRBV10-3 to TRBJ2-7; 11 bases agree with TRBD2. Germline values: CDR1 ENHRY, CDR2 SYGVKD. The trim removed 10 bases at V and 7 bases at J, leaving 9 bases unmatched. This CDR3 region has 13 residues.

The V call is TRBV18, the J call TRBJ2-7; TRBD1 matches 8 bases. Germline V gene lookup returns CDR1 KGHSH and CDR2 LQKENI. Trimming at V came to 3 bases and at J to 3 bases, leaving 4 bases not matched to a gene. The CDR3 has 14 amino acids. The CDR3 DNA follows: TGTGCCAGCTCACCCGGGACAGGTAACTACGAGCAGTACTTC. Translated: CASSPGTGNYEQYF.

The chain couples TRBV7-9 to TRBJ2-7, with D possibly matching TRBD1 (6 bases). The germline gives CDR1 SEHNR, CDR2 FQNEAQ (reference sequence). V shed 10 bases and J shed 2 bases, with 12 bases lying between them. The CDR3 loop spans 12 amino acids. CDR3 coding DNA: TGTGCCACAGCACAGGGAGCCTACGAGCAGTACTTC. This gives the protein CATAQGAYEQYF.

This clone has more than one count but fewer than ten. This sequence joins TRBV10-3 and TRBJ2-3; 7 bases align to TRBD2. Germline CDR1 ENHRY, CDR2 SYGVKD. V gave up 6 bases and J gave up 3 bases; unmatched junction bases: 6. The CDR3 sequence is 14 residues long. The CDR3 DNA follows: TGTGCCATCAGGGAGCGGGAAGGGACAGATACGCAGTATTTT. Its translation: CAIREREGTDTQYF.

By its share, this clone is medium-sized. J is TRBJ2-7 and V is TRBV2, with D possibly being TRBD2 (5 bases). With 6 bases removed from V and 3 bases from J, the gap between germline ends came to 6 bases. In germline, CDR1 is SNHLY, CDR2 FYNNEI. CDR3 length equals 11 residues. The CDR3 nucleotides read TGTGCCAGCAGCGGGAACTACGAGCAGTACTTC. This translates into CASSGNYEQYF.

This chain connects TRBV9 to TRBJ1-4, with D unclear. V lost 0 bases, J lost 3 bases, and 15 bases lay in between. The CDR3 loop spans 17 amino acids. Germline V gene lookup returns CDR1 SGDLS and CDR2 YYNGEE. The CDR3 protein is CASSVDGGSSSNEKLFF. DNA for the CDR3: TGTGCCAGCAGCGTAGATGGAGGGTCTTCGTCTAATGAAAAACTGTTTTTT.

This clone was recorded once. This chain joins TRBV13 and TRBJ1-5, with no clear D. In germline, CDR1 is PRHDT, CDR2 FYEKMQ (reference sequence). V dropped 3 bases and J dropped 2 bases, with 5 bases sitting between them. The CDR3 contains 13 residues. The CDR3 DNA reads TGTGCCAGCAGCTTCCGGGGCAATCAGCCCCAGCATTTT. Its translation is CASSFRGNQPQHF. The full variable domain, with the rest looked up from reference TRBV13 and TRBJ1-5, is AAGVIQSPRHLIKEKRETATLKCYPIPRHDTVYWYQQGPGQDPQFLISFYEKMQSDKGSIPDRFSAQQFSDYHSELNMSSLELGDSALYFCASSFRGNQPQHFGDGTRLSIL.

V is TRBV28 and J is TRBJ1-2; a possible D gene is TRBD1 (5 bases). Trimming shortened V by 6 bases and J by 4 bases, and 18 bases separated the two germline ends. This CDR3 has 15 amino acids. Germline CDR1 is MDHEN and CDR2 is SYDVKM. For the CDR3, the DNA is TGTGCCAGCAGCGTCCCCCTCGGGGGGTCCTATGGCTACACCTTC. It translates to CASSVPLGGSYGYTF.

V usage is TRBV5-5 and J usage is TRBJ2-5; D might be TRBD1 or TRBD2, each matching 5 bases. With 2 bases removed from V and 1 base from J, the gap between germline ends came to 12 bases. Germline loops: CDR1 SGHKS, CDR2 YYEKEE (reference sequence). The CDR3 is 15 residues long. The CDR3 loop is CASSFRGLTQETQYF. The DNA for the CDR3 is TGTGCCAGCAGCTTTCGGGGCCTGACCCAAGAGACCCAGTACTTC. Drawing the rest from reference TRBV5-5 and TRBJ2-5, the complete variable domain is DAGVTQSPTHLIKTRGQQVTLRCSPISGHKSVSWYQQVLGQGPQFIFQYYEKEERGRGNFPDRFSARQFPNYSSELNVNALLLGDSALYLCASSFRGLTQETQYFGPGTRLLVL.

The CDR3 bases are TGTGCCAGCAGCTTTTCTTCTTCTGGAAACACCATATATTTT. The encoded protein is CASSFSSSGNTIYF. The chain couples TRBV11-3 to TRBJ1-3; D unclear. The length of the CDR3 is 14 residues. Looked up from germline, CDR1 is SGHNT and CDR2 is YENEEA. The germline V and J ends were trimmed by 3 bases and 1 base, with 7 bases remaining between them.

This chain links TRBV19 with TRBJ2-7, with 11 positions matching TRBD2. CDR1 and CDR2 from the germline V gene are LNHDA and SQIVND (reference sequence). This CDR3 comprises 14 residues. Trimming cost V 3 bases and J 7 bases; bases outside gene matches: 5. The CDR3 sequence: CASSMGLAVGEQYF. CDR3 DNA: TGTGCCAGTAGTATGGGACTAGCGGTGGGGGAGCAGTACTTC.

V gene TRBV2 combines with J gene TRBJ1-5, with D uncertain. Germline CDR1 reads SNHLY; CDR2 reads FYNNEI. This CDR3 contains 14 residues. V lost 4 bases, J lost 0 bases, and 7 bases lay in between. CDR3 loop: CASSVGISNQPQHF. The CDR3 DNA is TGTGCCAGCAGTGTCGGGATTAGCAATCAGCCCCAGCATTTT. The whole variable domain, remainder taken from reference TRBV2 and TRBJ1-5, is EPEVTQTPSHQVTQMGQEVILRCVPISNHLYFYWYRQILGQKVEFLVSFYNNEISEKSEIFDDQFSVERPDGSNFTLKIRSTKLEDSAMYFCASSVGISNQPQHFGDGTRLSIL.

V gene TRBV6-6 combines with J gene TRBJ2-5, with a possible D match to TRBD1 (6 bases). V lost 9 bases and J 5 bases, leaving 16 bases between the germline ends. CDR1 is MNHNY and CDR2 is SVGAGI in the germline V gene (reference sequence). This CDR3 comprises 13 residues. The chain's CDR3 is CASIKGGDETQYF. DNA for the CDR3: TGTGCCAGTATAAAAGGGGGTGACGAGACCCAGTACTTC.

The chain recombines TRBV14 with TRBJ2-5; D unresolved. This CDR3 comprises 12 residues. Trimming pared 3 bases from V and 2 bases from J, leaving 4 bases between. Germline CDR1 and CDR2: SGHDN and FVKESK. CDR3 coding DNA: TGTGCCAGCAGCCAGGTACAAGAGACCCAGTACTTC. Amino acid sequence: CASSQVQETQYF.

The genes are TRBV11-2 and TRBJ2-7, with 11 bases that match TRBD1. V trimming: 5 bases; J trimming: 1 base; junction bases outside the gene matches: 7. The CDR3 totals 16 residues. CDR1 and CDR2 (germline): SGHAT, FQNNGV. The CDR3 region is CASSGRDRGGSYEQYF. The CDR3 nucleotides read TGTGCCAGCAGCGGGCGGGACAGGGGGGGATCCTACGAGCAGTACTTC.

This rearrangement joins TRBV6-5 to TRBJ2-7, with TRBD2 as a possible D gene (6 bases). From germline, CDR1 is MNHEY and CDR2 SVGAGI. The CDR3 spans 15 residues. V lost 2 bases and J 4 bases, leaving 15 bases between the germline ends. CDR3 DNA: TGTGCCAGCAGTTACATAAGGGGCGCGGGGTACGAGCAGTACTTC. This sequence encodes CASSYIRGAGYEQYF.

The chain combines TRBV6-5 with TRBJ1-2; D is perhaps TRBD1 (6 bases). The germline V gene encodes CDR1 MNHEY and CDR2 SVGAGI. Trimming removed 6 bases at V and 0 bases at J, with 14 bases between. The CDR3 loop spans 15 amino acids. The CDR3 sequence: CASRRYRVSNYGYTF. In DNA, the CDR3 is TGTGCCAGCAGGCGGTACAGGGTGTCTAACTATGGCTACACCTTC.

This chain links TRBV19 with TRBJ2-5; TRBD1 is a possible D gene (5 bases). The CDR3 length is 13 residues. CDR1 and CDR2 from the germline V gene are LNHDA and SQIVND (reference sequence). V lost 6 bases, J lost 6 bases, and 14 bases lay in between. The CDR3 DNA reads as TGTGCCAGTAGAACAAGGCAGGGAAAGACCCAGTACTTC. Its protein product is CASRTRQGKTQYF.

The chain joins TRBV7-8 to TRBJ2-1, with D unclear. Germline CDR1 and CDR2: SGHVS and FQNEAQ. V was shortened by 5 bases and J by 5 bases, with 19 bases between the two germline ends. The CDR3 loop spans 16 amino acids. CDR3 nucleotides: TGTGCCAGCAGCCGGCTTTATAGGCCCCAAGACAATGAGCAGTTCTTC. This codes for CASSRLYRPQDNEQFF.